These T cell receptor beta chains were read from a single sample in a study of blood T cell repertoires in COVID-19. The protocol was immunoSEQ multiplex PCR, while the TCRdb copy is restricted to in-frame clones and leaves out a portion. The table lists 390,000 or so clones, around nine tenths of them singletons. What was sequenced was PBMCs or T cells enriched from blood (not recorded which). The receptors derive from a woman in her forties or fifties who had recovered from COVID-19. Each CDR3 is given with its conserved first and last residue. Fields, in order: CDR3 length, clone size, J gene, D gene, V gene, CDR3 DNA, CDR3 protein. The D gene is left open where the match is weak. Not every row has a clone size; where given, it reads once, few, many or a size class.

17	NA	TRBJ1-2	NA	TRBV11-3	TGTGCCAGCAGCTTAGAGAGGCGGCTCTGGTATAACTATGGCTACACCTTC	CASSLERRLWYNYGYTF
15	NA	TRBJ2-3	NA	TRBV7-9	TGTGCCAGCAGCAGCCCTTCCGAGGGCACAGATACGCAGTATTTT	CASSSPSEGTDTQYF
16	NA	TRBJ2-3	TRBD2	TRBV28	TGTGCCAGCAGCCCGGGACTAGCGGGGGTACAAGATACGCAGTATTTT	CASSPGLAGVQDTQYF
14	NA	TRBJ1-2	NA	TRBV27	TGTGCCAGCAGTTTAAACAGGGTTCAGACTGGCTACACCTTC	CASSLNRVQTGYTF
16	NA	TRBJ1-2	TRBD1	TRBV11-3	TGTGCCAGCAGCTTTCGAGGGGACAGGGTCGTCTATGGCTACACCTTC	CASSFRGDRVVYGYTF
15	NA	TRBJ1-6	NA	TRBV5-4	TGTGCCAGCAGCTTGGAGGTCGGTAGCAATTCACCCCTCCACTTT	CASSLEVGSNSPLHF
16	NA	TRBJ2-2	TRBD2	TRBV6-2/TRBV6-3	TGTGCCAGCAGTTACCGACCGGGACTAGGTGTCGGGGAGCTGTTTTTT	CASSYRPGLGVGELFF
13	NA	TRBJ1-2	NA	TRBV7-2	TGTGCCAGCAGCTCGACCGGAGTCTATGGCTACACCTTC	CASSSTGVYGYTF
13	once	TRBJ1-6	TRBD1	TRBV28	TGTGCCAGCAGTTTCAGGGTTTGGGACAGGATGCACTTT	CASSFRVWDRMHF
14	NA	TRBJ2-7	TRBD1	TRBV4-1	TGCGCCAGCAGCACCCGACAGGGTACCTACGAGCAGTACTTC	CASSTRQGTYEQYF
17	once	TRBJ2-3	TRBD1	TRBV7-9	TGTGCCAGCAGCTCACTCCTGGACAGGGAGTTTGCAGATACGCAGTATTTT	CASSSLLDREFADTQYF
15	once	TRBJ2-1	TRBD2	TRBV4-2	TGTGCCAGCAGCCAAGACCCTATCGGGGGGGATGAGCAGTTCTTC	CASSQDPIGGDEQFF
15	NA	TRBJ1-5	NA	TRBV15	TGTGCCACCAGCAGAGATCCCGCGCCCGGTCAGCCCCAGCATTTT	CATSRDPAPGQPQHF
14	NA	TRBJ2-7	TRBD2	TRBV19	TGTGCCAGTAGATTTGCGGGGGGGCATCACGAGCAGTACTTC	CASRFAGGHHEQYF
15	NA	TRBJ1-5	NA	TRBV28	TGTGCCAGCAGTTCCGCAGGGGTTGGCAATCAGCCCCAGCATTTT	CASSSAGVGNQPQHF
16	NA	TRBJ2-2	TRBD2	TRBV7-2	TGTGCCAGCAGCTTAGCGGATAGCGGGGTCACCGGGGAGCTGTTTTTT	CASSLADSGVTGELFF
17	NA	TRBJ2-3	TRBD1	TRBV13	TGTGCCAGCAGCCAGCAAGCCGGGACAGGGTATTGGGATACGCAGTATTTT	CASSQQAGTGYWDTQYF
14	NA	TRBJ2-6	TRBD2	TRBV5-6	TGTGCCAGCAGCCCGGGGGGTGGGGCCAACGTCCTGACTTTC	CASSPGGGANVLTF
13	NA	TRBJ1-2	NA	TRBV2	TGTGCCAGCTCTCTTCAGGATATCTATGGCTACACCTTC	CASSLQDIYGYTF
16	few	TRBJ2-3	TRBD1	TRBV5-5	TGTGCCAGCAGCTTGGGGGACAGCCCATCCACAGATACGCAGTATTTT	CASSLGDSPSTDTQYF
15	NA	TRBJ2-3	NA	TRBV18	TGTGCCAGCTCACCGTGGCAGGGCAGCACAGATACGCAGTATTTT	CASSPWQGSTDTQYF
17	NA	TRBJ2-2	NA	TRBV4-1	TGCGCCAGCAGCCAAGATCGGGCGCAGGGGCCGACCGGGGAGCTGTTTTTT	CASSQDRAQGPTGELFF
13	NA	TRBJ1-2	TRBD1	TRBV3-1/TRBV3-2	TGTGCCAGCAGCCAAAACAGGGGAGGTGGCTACACCTTC	CASSQNRGGGYTF
11	once	TRBJ1-1	NA	TRBV28	TGTGCCAGCGGGCGGAGGGCTGAAGCTTTCTTT	CASGRRAEAFF
14	NA	TRBJ1-5	TRBD1	TRBV19	TGTGCCAGTAGTTCGAGGACAGGAAGTCAGCCCCAGCATTTT	CASSSRTGSQPQHF
13	NA	TRBJ1-3	TRBD1	TRBV7-9	TGTGCCAGCAGCCAAGACAGGGGAGGCACCATATATTTT	CASSQDRGGTIYF
12	few	TRBJ1-2	NA	TRBV27	TGTGCCAGCAGTTTTGAGGGAAGCGGCTACACCTTC	CASSFEGSGYTF
15	NA	TRBJ1-2	TRBD1	TRBV5-1	TGCGCCAGCAGCTTGGCCAATGACAGGGCGGATGGCTACACCTTC	CASSLANDRADGYTF
15	NA	TRBJ1-1	NA	TRBV19	TGTGCCAGTAGTATCCCGGGTAAGATGAACACTGAAGCTTTCTTT	CASSIPGKMNTEAFF
17	NA	TRBJ2-4	TRBD1	TRBV4-1	TGCGCCAGCAGCCAAGCCGTCCTAGGACAGGCCGCCCACATTCAGTACTTC	CASSQAVLGQAAHIQYF
16	NA	TRBJ2-3	TRBD2	TRBV30	TGTGCCTGGAGTCAAGCGGCTAGCGGGGGGGCGGGTACGCAGTATTTT	CAWSQAASGGAGTQYF